This T cell receptor beta chain was sequenced for a study of blood T cell repertoires in COVID-19. Across the whole study: Material from acute and convalescent COVID-19 was sourced from the United States, Italy and Spain.

Repertoires were generated with immunoSEQ multiplex PCR, while TCRdb's copy carries only in-frame clones and drops some. The sample consists of over 200,000 clones, nearly 90% of them appearing once. The V end was cut by 0 bases, the J end by 0 bases, with 12 bases between. Germline-derived CDR1 and CDR2 are SGHNT and YYREEE (reference sequence). The CDR3 length is 16 residues. Everyone who took part was roughly 18 to 89 years old, and they came from about two dozen US areas. Two negative PCRs, clearance, or symptom resolution characterized the recovered Cohort 3 donors. The chain joins TRBV5-4 to TRBJ1-1; the D is unclear. Material for sequencing was PBMCs or T cells enriched from blood (not recorded which). The TCR was taken from a man aged 25 to 40 who had recovered from COVID-19. The CDR3 bases are TGTGCCAGCAGCTTGGCTAGAAGTTCCATGAACACTGAAGCTTTCTTT. Translation: CASSLARSSMNTEAFF.